This T cell receptor beta chain was obtained from a study of human T cells and chemical hapten exposure. Time point indicated: healthy volunteer bleed at 6 weeks. The starting material, unfractionated whole blood, was used for total RNA extraction. V shed 0 bases, J shed 4 bases, and the junction held 4 bases outside the gene matches. The CDR3 consists of 15 residues. CDR1 and CDR2 (germline): SGHNT, YYREEE (reference sequence). MiXCR was run by TCRdb on the RACE reads, yielding one entry per CDR3 protein. The sample gives fewer than 85,000 distinct CDR3 sequences, over 6.5% of which show up once; about 1.7% is in the top ten.

This sequence originates from a female donor in good health. Some clones in this sample may be carry-over from other donors' samples. This rearrangement joins TRBV5-4 to TRBJ2-3; 8 positions agree with TRBD2. Material: whole blood. The CDR3 DNA reads as TGTGCCAGCAGCTTGGGAGCGGGGGCCCCAGATACGCAGTATTTT. Protein product: CASSLGAGAPDTQYF.